Listed below are T cell receptor delta chains from one sample, sequenced in a study of human gamma delta and Vdelta1 T cells. TCRdb called clones anew from the PCR reads with CATT. The table lists several thousand delta-chain clones, approximately 41% of them singletons. These receptors have no known antigen. Sequencing was performed on Vdelta1 gamma-delta T cells from blood grown in culture (DOT cells). Every receptor here comes from a human donor in good health. Both conserved end residues are trimmed from each CDR3. Fields, in order: V gene, J gene, CDR3 protein.

TRDV1	TRDJ1	ALGDLLGENTDKLI
TRDV1	TRDJ1	ALGELKFALLGDFTDKLI
TRDV1	TRDJ1	ALGEPGLLDVDTDKLI
TRDV1	TRDJ1	ALGEWGLTTFNTDKLI
TRDV1	TRDJ1	ALGSSTGGYSQVRLI
TRDV1	TRDJ1	ALGEPPPLKTDKLI
TRDV1	TRDJ1	ALGELVNPIVLGISDKLI
TRDV1	TRDJ1	ALGTGDPGDTIINTDKRI
TRDV1	TRDJ1	ALGGDFLRRGLETDKLI
TRDV1	TRDJ1	ALGEGFRMRQLATDKLI
TRDV1	TRDJ1	ALGETSIPGLPTDLNWGIPPPTENTDKLI
TRDV1	TRDJ1	ALGELEGSTDKLI
TRDV1	TRDJ1	ALGEGCLRSSMGTDKLI
TRDV1	TRDJ1	ALGELSALYWGIPRVTDKLI
TRDV1	TRDJ4	ALGESRLPPWGNLAARPLI
TRDV1	TRDJ1	ALGVRVGDTPWYTDKLI
TRDV1	TRDJ1	ALGERRESTDEVISYLGFGYTDKLI
TRDV1	TRDJ1	ALGERPSVLTDKLI
TRDV1	TRDJ1	ALGPGGARGTDKLI
TRDV1	TRDJ1	ALGELGPPGGYRLLEYTDKLI
TRDV1	TRDJ1	ALGELEYLQTLWGTYTDKLI
TRDV1	TRDJ1	ALGEAFLPGDKLI
TRDV1	TRDJ1	ALGELWDFLPFTGFEGTDKLI
TRDV1	TRDJ1	ALGELEEPTTRTGGYFAARKLI
TRDV1	TRDJ1	ALGELSFLLYWENLTDKLI
TRDV1	TRDJ1	ALGDPVPTSVPEGDTGTDKLI
TRDV1	TRDJ1	ALGERGWTDQYWGIFPPDYTDKLI
TRDV1	TRDJ1	ALGERPPDLRPTALLGIPMWGDKLI
TRDV1	TRDJ1	ALGGLDPFLRAGGGKLI
TRDV1	TRDJ1	ALGEHTDRPSLAYWGIRERLI
TRDV1	TRDJ1	ALGERSNFLLGDTDKLI
TRDV1	TRDJ1	ALGTFDWGIHGVKYTDKLI
TRDV1	TRDJ1	ALGEYLRYTDKLI
TRDV1	TRDJ1	ALGELDSDVGDTLEYTDKLI
TRDV1	TRDJ1	ALGGADKLI
TRDV1	TRDJ2	ALGELGVSGGYWGPLTAQLF
TRDV1	TRDJ1	ALGELSYALTGDPPDKLI
TRDV1	TRDJ1	ALGVKLPTWGIMRTDKLI
TRDV1	TRDJ1	ALGELPNGGIRRPTDKLI
TRDV1	TRDJ1	ALGELNQQGISLYTDKLI
TRDV1	TRDJ1	ALGDLGSGGYSTDKLI
TRDV1	TRDJ1	ALGEPQGGAGGYTDKLI
TRDV1	TRDJ1	ALGDSNTGTGRVYTDKLI
TRDV2	TRDJ3	ACDTFGGYGPLSWDTRQMF
TRDV1	TRDJ1	ALGEPWTTNWGIQELI
TRDV1	TRDJ1	ALGIPPCLPTSWGSLHGADKLI
TRDV1	TRDJ1	ALGESVGRRGYATDKLI
TRDV1	TRDJ1	ALGEPPWGPHTDKLI
TRDV1	TRDJ2	ALGEARGTPLTAQLF
TRDV1	TRDJ1	ALGEGLSQLGDISKLI
TRDV1	TRDJ1	ALGGLGGLGLEGLGDPWTDKLI
TRDV1	TRDJ1	ALGGQRLGDPSPDKLI
TRDV1	TRDJ1	ALGEPGGLPRTLGDSDKLI
TRDV1	TRDJ1	ALGGLTGWGVRITDKLI
TRDV1	TRDJ1	ALGKRPSYAWGTPRGTDKLI
TRDV1	TRDJ1	ALGEDWGARTDKLI
TRDV1	TRDJ1	ALGERPTTRGHRLRLGDKNKLI
TRDV1	TRDJ1	ALGVVPGLGDLTDKLI
TRDV1	TRDJ1	ALGELWRVPLYTDKLI
TRDV1	TRDJ1	ALGETGLRLVRDSGIIGKLI